The entry that follows covers one T cell receptor beta chain sequence. The data were obtained in a study of CD8+ T cells in alopecia areata. RNA, once extracted, was reverse transcribed into cDNA for use as the sequencing template. Data came from immunoSEQ multiplex PCR; TCRdb stores just in-frame clones and leaves some out. The sample has some 190,000 clones; approximately 60% are singletons. Treatment: oral pan-JAK inhibitor, 5-10 mg twice daily. The germline V gene has CDR1 SGHNT and CDR2 YYREEE (reference sequence). This CDR3 has 14 amino acids. Germline trimming cut 3 bases from V and 1 base from J; bases unmatched to any gene: 3.

The source was CD4+ T cells sorted from blood, collected at week 4, from a patient treated with tofacitinib. The chain combines TRBV5-4 with TRBJ2-5, with 7 bases lining up with TRBD2. The TCR was taken from a human donor with alopecia areata. The CDR3 nucleotides are TGTGCCAGCAGCTCGGGCGGGGGCCAAGAGACCCAGTACTTC. Translating gives CASSSGGGQETQYF.